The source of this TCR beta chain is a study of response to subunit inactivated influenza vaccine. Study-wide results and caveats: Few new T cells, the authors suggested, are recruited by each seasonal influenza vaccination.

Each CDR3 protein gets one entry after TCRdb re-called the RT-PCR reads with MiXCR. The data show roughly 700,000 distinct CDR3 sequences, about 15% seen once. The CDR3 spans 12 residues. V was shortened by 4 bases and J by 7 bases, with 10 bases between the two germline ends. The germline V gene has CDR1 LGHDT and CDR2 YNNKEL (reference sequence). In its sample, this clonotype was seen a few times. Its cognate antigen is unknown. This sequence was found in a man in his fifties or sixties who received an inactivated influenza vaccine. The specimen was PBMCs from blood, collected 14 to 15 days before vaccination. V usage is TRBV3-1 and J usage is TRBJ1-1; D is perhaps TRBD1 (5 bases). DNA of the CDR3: TGTGCCAGCAGCCCCCGGGGGAATGAAGCTTTCTTT. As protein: CASSPRGNEAFF.